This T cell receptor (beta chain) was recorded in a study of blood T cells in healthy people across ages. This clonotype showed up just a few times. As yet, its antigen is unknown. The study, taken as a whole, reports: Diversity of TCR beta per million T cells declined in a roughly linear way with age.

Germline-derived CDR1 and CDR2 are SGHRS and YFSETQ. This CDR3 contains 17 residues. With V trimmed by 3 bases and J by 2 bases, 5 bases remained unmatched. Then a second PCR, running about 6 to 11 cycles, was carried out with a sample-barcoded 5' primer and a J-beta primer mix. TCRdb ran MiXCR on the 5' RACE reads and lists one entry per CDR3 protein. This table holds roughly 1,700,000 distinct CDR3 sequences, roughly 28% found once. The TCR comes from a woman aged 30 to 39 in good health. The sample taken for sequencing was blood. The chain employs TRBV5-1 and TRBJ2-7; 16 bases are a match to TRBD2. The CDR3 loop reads CASSSSGTSGGAYEQYF. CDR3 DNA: TGCGCCAGCAGCTCATCCGGGACTAGCGGGGGGGCCTACGAGCAGTACTTC.